These T cell receptor beta chains were read from a single sample in a study of blood T cell repertoires in COVID-19. Clones were read by immunoSEQ multiplex PCR, and TCRdb kept only the in-frame ones, dropping some. The sample carries more than 90,000 clones, roughly 79% recorded once. The sample was peripheral blood. The receptors derive from a woman older than 75 with acute or convalescent COVID-19. The CDR3 runs from the conserved cysteine through the conserved F or W. The D gene is left open where the match is weak. Clone size, where shown, is once, few, many, or a class for clones that have expanded.

j_gene: TRBJ2-7; d_gene: TRBD2; abundance: once; v_gene: TRBV7-2; len: 17; CDR3aa: CASSLPLSGGGPYEQYF; CDR3nt: TGTGCCAGCAGCCTACCCCTTAGCGGGGGCGGCCCCTACGAGCAGTACTTC
j_gene: TRBJ1-5; d_gene: .; abundance: once; v_gene: TRBV10-1; len: 17; CDR3aa: CASSTEKGGMPNQPQHF; CDR3nt: TGCGCCAGCAGTACGGAGAAAGGCGGGATGCCCAATCAGCCCCAGCATTTT
j_gene: TRBJ1-2; d_gene: TRBD1; abundance: .; v_gene: TRBV28; len: 16; CDR3aa: CASSTPSTGKGYGYTF; CDR3nt: TGTGCCAGCAGTACGCCATCGACAGGGAAGGGGTATGGCTACACCTTC
j_gene: TRBJ1-1; d_gene: .; abundance: once; v_gene: TRBV2; len: 12; CDR3aa: CASRSQGTEAFF; CDR3nt: TGTGCCAGCCGCTCCCAGGGTACTGAAGCTTTCTTT
j_gene: TRBJ2-5; d_gene: TRBD1; abundance: .; v_gene: TRBV28; len: 15; CDR3aa: CASSSGQGARETQYF; CDR3nt: TGTGCCAGCAGCTCGGGACAGGGGGCTCGTGAGACCCAGTACTTC
j_gene: TRBJ1-5; d_gene: .; abundance: .; v_gene: TRBV19; len: 13; CDR3aa: CASSIGRDQPQHF; CDR3nt: TGTGCCAGTAGTATAGGCAGGGATCAGCCCCAGCATTTT
j_gene: TRBJ2-1; d_gene: TRBD2; abundance: .; v_gene: TRBV4-2; len: 16; CDR3aa: CASSQDLGLAGGEQFF; CDR3nt: TGTGCCAGCAGCCAAGATCTTGGACTAGCGGGAGGTGAGCAGTTCTTC
j_gene: TRBJ2-2; d_gene: .; abundance: .; v_gene: TRBV11-3; len: 15; CDR3aa: CASSQGDWDTGELFF; CDR3nt: TGTGCCAGCAGCCAGGGGGACTGGGACACCGGGGAGCTGTTTTTT
j_gene: TRBJ2-7; d_gene: .; abundance: .; v_gene: TRBV6-2/TRBV6-3; len: 14; CDR3aa: CASSLVQGGYEQYF; CDR3nt: TGTGCCAGCAGTTTGGTCCAGGGGGGCTACGAGCAGTACTTC
j_gene: TRBJ1-3; d_gene: TRBD1; abundance: .; v_gene: TRBV7-2; len: 14; CDR3aa: CASSKQGTGNTIYF; CDR3nt: TGTGCCAGCAGCAAACAGGGGACAGGAAACACCATATATTTT
j_gene: TRBJ1-2; d_gene: .; abundance: .; v_gene: TRBV3-1/TRBV3-2; len: 16; CDR3aa: CASSQDMFGTGGGYTF; CDR3nt: TGTGCCAGCAGCCAAGATATGTTCGGCACCGGCGGCGGCTACACCTTC
j_gene: TRBJ2-4; d_gene: .; abundance: .; v_gene: TRBV5-4; len: 13; CDR3aa: CASSLFGSNIQYF; CDR3nt: TGTGCCAGCAGCTTGTTCGGGAGTAACATTCAGTACTTC
j_gene: TRBJ1-1; d_gene: .; abundance: few; v_gene: TRBV2; len: 14; CDR3aa: CASSEAVGRTEAFF; CDR3nt: TGTGCCAGCAGTGAAGCTGTGGGGAGAACTGAAGCTTTCTTT
j_gene: TRBJ1-1; d_gene: TRBD1; abundance: once; v_gene: TRBV3-1/TRBV3-2; len: 13; CDR3aa: CASSPQGEAEAFF; CDR3nt: TGTGCCAGCAGCCCCCAGGGGGAGGCTGAAGCTTTCTTT
j_gene: TRBJ2-7; d_gene: TRBD2; abundance: .; v_gene: TRBV9; len: 18; CDR3aa: CASSVGPNLGGRSYEQYF; CDR3nt: TGTGCCAGCAGCGTAGGACCCAACTTGGGAGGGAGGAGCTACGAGCAGTACTTC
j_gene: TRBJ1-2; d_gene: .; abundance: .; v_gene: TRBV6-2/TRBV6-3; len: 13; CDR3aa: CASSSPPVGGYTF; CDR3nt: TGTGCCAGCAGTTCCCCCCCCGTTGGCGGCTACACCTTC
j_gene: TRBJ1-3; d_gene: .; abundance: .; v_gene: TRBV9; len: 15; CDR3aa: CASSRQVLSGNTIYF; CDR3nt: TGTGCCAGCAGTCGACAGGTTCTCTCTGGAAACACCATATATTTT
j_gene: TRBJ1-2; d_gene: .; abundance: .; v_gene: TRBV9; len: 16; CDR3aa: CASSGDGQGVLKGYTF; CDR3nt: TGTGCCAGCAGCGGTGACGGACAAGGGGTGTTGAAGGGCTACACCTTC
j_gene: TRBJ2-2; d_gene: .; abundance: .; v_gene: TRBV7-3; len: 14; CDR3aa: CASSSQGFTGELFF; CDR3nt: TGTGCCAGCAGCTCACAGGGATTCACCGGGGAGCTGTTTTTT
j_gene: TRBJ2-7; d_gene: .; abundance: .; v_gene: TRBV5-1; len: 13; CDR3aa: CASSLVSLSEQYF; CDR3nt: TGCGCCAGCAGCTTGGTCTCGTTGTCCGAGCAGTACTTC
j_gene: TRBJ2-1; d_gene: TRBD2; abundance: .; v_gene: TRBV10-3; len: 20; CDR3aa: CAITPREGLAGDSSYNEQFF; CDR3nt: TGTGCCATCACCCCCAGGGAGGGACTAGCGGGGGATAGCTCCTACAATGAGCAGTTCTTC
j_gene: TRBJ1-6; d_gene: TRBD1; abundance: .; v_gene: TRBV2; len: 14; CDR3aa: CASSDRTGRSPLHF; CDR3nt: TGTGCCAGCAGTGATCGGACAGGGAGGTCACCCCTCCACTTT
j_gene: TRBJ1-4; d_gene: .; abundance: .; v_gene: TRBV27; len: 18; CDR3aa: CASSSQRGFWATNEKLFF; CDR3nt: TGTGCCAGCAGTTCCCAACGGGGGTTTTGGGCGACTAATGAAAAACTGTTTTTT
j_gene: TRBJ2-5; d_gene: .; abundance: .; v_gene: TRBV6-6; len: 14; CDR3aa: CASSQTTQSGTRYF; CDR3nt: TGTGCCAGCAGTCAGACCACTCAATCCGGGACACGGTACTTC
j_gene: TRBJ2-1; d_gene: .; abundance: .; v_gene: TRBV18; len: 16; CDR3aa: CASSPPNSQGNNEQFF; CDR3nt: TGTGCCAGCTCACCACCGAATTCTCAGGGAAACAATGAGCAGTTCTTC
j_gene: TRBJ2-7; d_gene: .; abundance: .; v_gene: TRBV19; len: 14; CDR3aa: CASAPRAAAYEQYF; CDR3nt: TGTGCCAGTGCCCCCCGAGCGGCCGCCTACGAGCAGTACTTC